The rows below give T cell receptor beta chains drawn from one sample of a study of OX40 agonist ivuxolimab in advanced cancers. Sequencing used immunoSEQ multiplex PCR; TCRdb keeps in-frame clones, though not all of them. The sample shows 75,000 to 85,000 clones, 80% to 90% of them seen only once. Sequenced here: CD4+ or CD8+ T cells sorted from blood, sampled in a trial of the OX40 agonist ivuxolimab. The receptors originated from an adult with an advanced solid tumor such as melanoma, head and neck, liver or kidney cancer. CDR3s include the opening cysteine and the closing phenylalanine or tryptophan. The D gene is left open where the match is weak. Only some rows state a clone size, as once, few, many or a class for expanded clones.

TGTGCCATCAGTGGGGCAGGGGGCGTCGGGGAGCTGTTTTTT | CAISGAGGVGELFF | TRBV10-3 | few | TRBD1 | TRBJ2-2
TGTGCCAGCAGACCCGGGCGAAACTCTGGAAACACCATATATTTT | CASRPGRNSGNTIYF | TRBV27 | once | - | TRBJ1-3
TGTGCCAGCAGCCAGCCCGGGACAGGGGTTAGGCGGCAGTACTTC | CASSQPGTGVRRQYF | TRBV7-2 | - | TRBD1 | TRBJ2-7
TGTGCCAGCAGAGTGGGGTCTAACTATGGCTACACCTTC | CASRVGSNYGYTF | TRBV28 | - | - | TRBJ1-2
TGTGCCAGCAGCAAGAAGTCCGGATTTGACAGGCGGGGTAATCAGCCCCAGCATTTT | CASSKKSGFDRRGNQPQHF | TRBV21-1 | - | - | TRBJ1-5
TGTGCCAGCAGCTTAACAGACAGGGTTGAAAAACTGTTTTTT | CASSLTDRVEKLFF | TRBV7-8 | - | TRBD1 | TRBJ1-4
TGTGCCAGTAACCCGTCCGGACAGGGTGGTGGCTACACCTTC | CASNPSGQGGGYTF | TRBV19 | few | TRBD1 | TRBJ1-2
TGTGCCAGCAGTGAATTCAGGGTTACCGGCAATCAGCCCCAGCATTTT | CASSEFRVTGNQPQHF | TRBV6-1 | - | - | TRBJ1-5
TGTGCCAGCAGCTCCCTTGGGACGGGGAACACTGAAGCTTTCTTT | CASSSLGTGNTEAFF | TRBV5-1 | - | - | TRBJ1-1
TGTGCCAGCAGTTTGGTTAAGAGCGGGAGAAACACCGGGGAGCTGTTTTTT | CASSLVKSGRNTGELFF | TRBV27 | - | TRBD2 | TRBJ2-2
TGTGCCAGTAGTATTGGAGGGAGACTAGCGGGAGGCACCGGGGAGCTGTTTTTT | CASSIGGRLAGGTGELFF | TRBV19 | - | TRBD2 | TRBJ2-2
TGTGCCATCAGTGAGGTCGGAACCAACACTGAAGCTTTCTTT | CAISEVGTNTEAFF | TRBV10-3 | - | - | TRBJ1-1
TGTGCCAGTAGTATCGGAGGCTTCGAGCAGTTCTTC | CASSIGGFEQFF | TRBV19 | - | - | TRBJ2-1
TGTGCCAGCAGCTTAGATCGCGGGAGGGCGGGACACGAGCAGTACTTC | CASSLDRGRAGHEQYF | TRBV11-3 | - | TRBD2 | TRBJ2-7
TGTGCCAGCAGCTGGGCCGAGGGTTATGGCTACACCTTC | CASSWAEGYGYTF | TRBV11-3 | - | - | TRBJ1-2